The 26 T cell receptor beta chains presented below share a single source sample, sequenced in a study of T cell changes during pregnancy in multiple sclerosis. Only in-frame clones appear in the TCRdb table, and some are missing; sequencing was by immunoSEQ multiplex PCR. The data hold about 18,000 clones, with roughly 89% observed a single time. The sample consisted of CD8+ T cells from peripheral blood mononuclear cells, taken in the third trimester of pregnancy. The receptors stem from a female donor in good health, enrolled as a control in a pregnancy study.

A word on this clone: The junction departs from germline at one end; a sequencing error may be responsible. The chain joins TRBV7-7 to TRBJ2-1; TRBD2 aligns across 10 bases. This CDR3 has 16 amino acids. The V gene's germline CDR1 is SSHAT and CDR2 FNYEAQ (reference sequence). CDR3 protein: CASSSLEAGGLNEQFF. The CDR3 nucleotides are TGTGCTAGCAGCTCCCTAGAAGCGGGGGGGCTTAATGAGCAGTTCTTC.

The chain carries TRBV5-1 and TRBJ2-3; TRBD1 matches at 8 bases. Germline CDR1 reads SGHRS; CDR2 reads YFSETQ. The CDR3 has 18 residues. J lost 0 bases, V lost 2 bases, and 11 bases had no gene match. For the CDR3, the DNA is TGCGCCAGCAGCTTTCTGGACAGGGAGCTAGTTAGCACAGATACGCAGTATTTT. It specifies CASSFLDRELVSTDTQYF.

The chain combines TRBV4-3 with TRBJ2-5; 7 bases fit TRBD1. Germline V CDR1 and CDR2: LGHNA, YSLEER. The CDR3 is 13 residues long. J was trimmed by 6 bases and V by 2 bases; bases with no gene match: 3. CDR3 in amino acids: CASSQLTGKTQYF. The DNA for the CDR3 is TGCGCCAGCAGCCAACTGACAGGGAAGACCCAGTACTTC.

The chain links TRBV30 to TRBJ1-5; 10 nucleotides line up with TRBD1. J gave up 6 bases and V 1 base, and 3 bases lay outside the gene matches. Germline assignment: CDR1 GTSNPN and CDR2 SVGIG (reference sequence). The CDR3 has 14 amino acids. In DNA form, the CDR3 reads TGTGCCTGGAGTGCTGGACAGGGGGTTCAGCCCCAGCATTTT. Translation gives CAWSAGQGVQPQHF.

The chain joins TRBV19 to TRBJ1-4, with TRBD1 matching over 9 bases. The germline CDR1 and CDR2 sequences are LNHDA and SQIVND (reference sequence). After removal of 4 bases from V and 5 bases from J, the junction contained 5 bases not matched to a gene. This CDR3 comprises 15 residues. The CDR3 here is CASSTGTGINEKLFF. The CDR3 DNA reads TGTGCCAGTAGTACCGGGACAGGGATAAATGAAAAACTGTTTTTT.

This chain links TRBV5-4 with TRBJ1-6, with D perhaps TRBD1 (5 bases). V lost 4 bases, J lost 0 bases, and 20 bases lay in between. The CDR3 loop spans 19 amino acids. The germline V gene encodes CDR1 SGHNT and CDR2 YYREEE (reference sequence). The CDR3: CASSVGQLPDRSYNSPLHF. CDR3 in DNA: TGTGCCAGCAGCGTCGGACAACTGCCAGACCGCTCCTATAATTCACCCCTCCACTTT.

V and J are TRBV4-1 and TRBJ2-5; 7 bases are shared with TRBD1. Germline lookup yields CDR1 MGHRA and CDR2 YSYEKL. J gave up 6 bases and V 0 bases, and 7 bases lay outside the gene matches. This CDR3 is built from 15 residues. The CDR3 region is CASSQEGGADKTQYF. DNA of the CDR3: TGCGCCAGCAGCCAAGAAGGGGGCGCGGATAAGACCCAGTACTTC.

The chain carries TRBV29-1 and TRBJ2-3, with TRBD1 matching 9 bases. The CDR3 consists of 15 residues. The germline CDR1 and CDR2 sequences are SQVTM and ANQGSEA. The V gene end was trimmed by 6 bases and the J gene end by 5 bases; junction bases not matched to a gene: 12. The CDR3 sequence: CSVDRDREVGDTQYF. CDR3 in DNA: TGCAGCGTAGACCGGGACAGGGAAGTGGGAGATACGCAGTATTTT.

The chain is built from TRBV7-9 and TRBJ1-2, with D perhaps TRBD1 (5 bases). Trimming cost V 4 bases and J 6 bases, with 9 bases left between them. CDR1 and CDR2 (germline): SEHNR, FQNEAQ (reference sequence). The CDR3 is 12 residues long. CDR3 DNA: TGTGCCAGCAGCTCCAGGGTGGATGGCTACACCTTC. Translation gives CASSSRVDGYTF.

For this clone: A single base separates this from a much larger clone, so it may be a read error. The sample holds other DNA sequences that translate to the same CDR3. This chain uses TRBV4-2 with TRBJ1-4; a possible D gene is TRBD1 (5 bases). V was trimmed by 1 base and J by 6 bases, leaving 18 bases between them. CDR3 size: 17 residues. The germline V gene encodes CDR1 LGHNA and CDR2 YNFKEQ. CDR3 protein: CASSQGPLGPSDEKLFF. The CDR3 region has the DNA TGTGCCAGCAGCCAAGGTCCGCTGGGGCCCTCAGATGAAAAACTGTTTTTT.

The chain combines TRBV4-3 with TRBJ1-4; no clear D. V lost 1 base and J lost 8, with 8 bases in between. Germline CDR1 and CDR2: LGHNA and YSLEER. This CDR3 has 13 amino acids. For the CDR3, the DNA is TGCGCCAGCAGCCAAGGCGTCGGGGAAAAACTGTTTTTT. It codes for CASSQGVGEKLFF.

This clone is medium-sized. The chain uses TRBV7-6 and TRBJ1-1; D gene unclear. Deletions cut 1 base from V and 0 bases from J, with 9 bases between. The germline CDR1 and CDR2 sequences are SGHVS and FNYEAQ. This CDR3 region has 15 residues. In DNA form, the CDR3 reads TGTGCCAGCAGCTTAGGGCCCAGGATGAACACTGAAGCTTTCTTT. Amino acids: CASSLGPRMNTEAFF. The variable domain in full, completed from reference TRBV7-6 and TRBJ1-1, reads GAGVSQSPRYKVTKRGQDVALRCDPISGHVSLYWYRQALGQGPEFLTYFNYEAQQDKSGLPNDRFSAERPEGSISTLTIQRTEQRDSAMYRCASSLGPRMNTEAFFGQGTRLTVV.

This chain's CDR3 is CASSARDRGNEQYF. In nucleotides, the CDR3 is TGTGCCAGCAGCGCCCGGGACAGGGGAAACGAGCAGTACTTC. The rearrangement joins TRBV9 to TRBJ2-7, with 10 bases fitting TRBD1. The CDR3 is 14 amino acids. The J segment lost 5 bases and the V segment lost 3 bases, leaving 5 bases of the junction unmatched. Germline-derived CDR1 and CDR2 are SGDLS and YYNGEE.

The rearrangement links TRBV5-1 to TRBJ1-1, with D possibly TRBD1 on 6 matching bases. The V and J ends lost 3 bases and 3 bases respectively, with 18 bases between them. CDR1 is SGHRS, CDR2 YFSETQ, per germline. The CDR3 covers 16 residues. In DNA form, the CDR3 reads TGCGCCAGCAGCTCGGGGGGCGGCCTCTGGGACACTGAAGCTTTCTTT. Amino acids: CASSSGGGLWDTEAFF.

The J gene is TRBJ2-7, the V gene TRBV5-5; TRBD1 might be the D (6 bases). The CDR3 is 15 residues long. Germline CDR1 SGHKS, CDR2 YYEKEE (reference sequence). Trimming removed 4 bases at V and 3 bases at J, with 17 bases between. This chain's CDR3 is CASSANWGQHYEQYF. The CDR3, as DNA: TGTGCCAGCAGCGCCAATTGGGGGCAACACTACGAGCAGTACTTC.

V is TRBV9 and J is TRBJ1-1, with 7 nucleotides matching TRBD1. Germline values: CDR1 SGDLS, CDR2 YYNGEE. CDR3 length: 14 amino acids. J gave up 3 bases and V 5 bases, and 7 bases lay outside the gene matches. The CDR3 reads CASSADRDYTEAFF. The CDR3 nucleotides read TGTGCCAGCAGTGCTGACAGGGATTACACTGAAGCTTTCTTT.

The CDR3 loop is CASSLPPVISSNEQFF. Here the CDR3 DNA reads TGTGCCAGCAGTTTACCCCCGGTCATTAGTAGTAATGAGCAGTTCTTC. The J gene is TRBJ2-1, the V gene TRBV28; D uncertain. CDR1 is MDHEN, CDR2 SYDVKM, per germline. The length of the CDR3 is 16 residues. Trimming left V 2 bases short and J 7 bases short, with 18 bases between.

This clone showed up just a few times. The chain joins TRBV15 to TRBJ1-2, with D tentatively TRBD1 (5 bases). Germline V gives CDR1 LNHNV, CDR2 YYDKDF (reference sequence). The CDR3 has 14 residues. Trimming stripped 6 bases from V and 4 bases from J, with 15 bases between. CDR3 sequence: CATRLAGDPYGYTF. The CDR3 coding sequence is TGTGCCACCAGATTGGCGGGGGACCCCTATGGCTACACCTTC.

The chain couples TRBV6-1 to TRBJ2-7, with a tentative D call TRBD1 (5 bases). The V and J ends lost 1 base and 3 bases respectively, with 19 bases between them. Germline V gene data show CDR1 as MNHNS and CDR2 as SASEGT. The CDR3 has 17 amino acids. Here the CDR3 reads CASSEDPPSGSLYEQYF. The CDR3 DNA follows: TGTGCCAGCAGTGAAGACCCCCCCTCAGGGTCTCTCTACGAGCAGTACTTC.

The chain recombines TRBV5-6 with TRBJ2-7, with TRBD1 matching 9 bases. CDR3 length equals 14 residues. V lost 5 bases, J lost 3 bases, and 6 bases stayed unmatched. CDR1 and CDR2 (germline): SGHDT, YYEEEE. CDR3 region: CASRWTGDLYEQYF. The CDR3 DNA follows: TGTGCCAGCAGGTGGACAGGGGACCTCTACGAGCAGTACTTC.

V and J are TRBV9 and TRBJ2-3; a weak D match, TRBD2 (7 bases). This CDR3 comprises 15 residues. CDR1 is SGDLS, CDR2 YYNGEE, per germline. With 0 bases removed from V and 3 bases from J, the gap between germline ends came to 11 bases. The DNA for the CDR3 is TGTGCCAGCAGCGTAGCGGGGGGCGTGACAGATACGCAGTATTTT. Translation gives CASSVAGGVTDTQYF.

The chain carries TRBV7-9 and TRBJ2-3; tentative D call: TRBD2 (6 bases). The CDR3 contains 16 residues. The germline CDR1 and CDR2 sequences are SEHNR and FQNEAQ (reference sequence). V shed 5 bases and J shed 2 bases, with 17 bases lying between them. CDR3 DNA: TGTGCCAGCAGCCTAGATGGGGGACTTACCACAGATACGCAGTATTTT. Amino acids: CASSLDGGLTTDTQYF.

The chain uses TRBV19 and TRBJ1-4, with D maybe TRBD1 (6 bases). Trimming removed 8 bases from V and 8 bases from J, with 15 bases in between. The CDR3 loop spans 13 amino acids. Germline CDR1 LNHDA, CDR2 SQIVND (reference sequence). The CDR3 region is CASQKTGDEKLFF. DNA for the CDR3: TGTGCCAGTCAAAAGACAGGCGACGAAAAACTGTTTTTT.

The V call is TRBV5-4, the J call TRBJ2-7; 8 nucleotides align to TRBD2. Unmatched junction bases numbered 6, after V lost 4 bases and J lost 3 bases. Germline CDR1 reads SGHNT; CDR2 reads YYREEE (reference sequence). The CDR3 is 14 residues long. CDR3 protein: CASSAGGSGYEQYF. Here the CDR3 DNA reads TGTGCCAGCAGCGCGGGGGGTAGCGGCTACGAGCAGTACTTC.

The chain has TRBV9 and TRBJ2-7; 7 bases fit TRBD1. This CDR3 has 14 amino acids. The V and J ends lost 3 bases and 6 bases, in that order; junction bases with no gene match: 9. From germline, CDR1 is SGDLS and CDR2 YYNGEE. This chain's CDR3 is CASSDDRVGREQYF. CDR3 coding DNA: TGTGCCAGCAGCGACGACAGGGTGGGTCGCGAGCAGTACTTC.

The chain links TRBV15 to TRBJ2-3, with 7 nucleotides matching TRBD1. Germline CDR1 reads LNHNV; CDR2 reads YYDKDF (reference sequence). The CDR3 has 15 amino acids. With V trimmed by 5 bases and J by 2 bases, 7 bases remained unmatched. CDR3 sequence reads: CATSGTGVYTDTQYF. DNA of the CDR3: TGTGCCACCAGCGGCACAGGGGTCTACACAGATACGCAGTATTTT.